These 28 T cell receptor beta chains originate from one sample sequenced in a study of T cells after yellow fever vaccination. From the 5' RACE reads, TCRdb called clonotypes with MiXCR, one entry per CDR3 protein. The sample includes about 630,000 distinct CDR3 sequences, approximately 13% of them seen just once. The material was PBMCs, obtained on the day of the yellow fever booster vaccination. All receptors come from a young man who received the YFV17D yellow fever vaccine.

A word on this clonotype: This is likely a read error, given that the CDR3 carries no conserved phenylalanine or tryptophan at its end. The chain uses TRBV5-1 and TRBJ2-3; TRBD1 or TRBD2 may be the D gene (5 bases each). Germline CDR1 reads SGHRS; CDR2 reads YFSETQ. V was trimmed by 2 bases and J by 4 bases, leaving 11 bases between them. The CDR3 length is 14 residues. The CDR3 sequence is CASSLRQGADTQYS. The CDR3 DNA is TGCGCCAGCAGCTTAAGGCAGGGAGCAGATACGCAGTATTCT.

This clonotype was seen only a few times. This sequence joins TRBV10-3 and TRBJ2-7, with 7 bases aligning to TRBD2. The CDR3 extends over 15 amino acids. After removal of 6 bases from V and 4 bases from J, the junction contained 12 bases not matched to a gene. Germline V lookup: CDR1 ENHRY, CDR2 SYGVKD. The CDR3: CAIRETAGEKYEQYF. CDR3 DNA: TGTGCCATCAGGGAGACGGCGGGAGAGAAGTACGAGCAGTACTTC.

This chain connects TRBV5-1 to TRBJ2-1; TRBD1 aligns across 8 bases. The ends lost 3 bases at V and 0 bases at J; junction bases unmatched: 2. The CDR3 length is 15 residues. CDR1 is SGHRS, CDR2 YFSETQ, per germline. CDR3: CASSSQGASYNEQFF. The CDR3 bases are TGCGCCAGCAGCTCCCAGGGGGCCTCCTACAATGAGCAGTTCTTC.

The rearrangement links TRBV20-1 to TRBJ1-1; D is unclear. Germline V lookup: CDR1 DFQATT, CDR2 SNEGSKA (reference sequence). Trimming removed 5 bases at V and 1 base at J, with 8 bases between. This CDR3 comprises 12 residues. The CDR3 bases are TGCAGTGCTTTGGACCCGAACACTGAAGCTTTCTTT. Translation: CSALDPNTEAFF.

This chain connects TRBV6-2 or TRBV6-3 to TRBJ2-3; possible D gene TRBD2, 6 bases. The CDR3 spans 14 residues. Germline lookup yields CDR1 MNHEY and CDR2 SVGEGT. Trimming took 4 bases from V and 5 from J, leaving 13 bases between them. The CDR3 nucleotides are TGTGCCAGCAGTTTTGCGGGGACGGGAGATACGCAGTATTTT. The encoded protein is CASSFAGTGDTQYF.

The gene calls are TRBV2 and TRBJ2-5, with D possibly being TRBD1 or TRBD2 (7 bases each). In germline, CDR1 is SNHLY, CDR2 FYNNEI. The CDR3 totals 15 residues. Trimming stripped 4 bases from V and 4 bases from J, with 16 bases between. CDR3 DNA sequence: TGTGCCAGCAGTGGGACAGGAGGGAGGGGAGAGACCCAGTACTTC. Amino acids: CASSGTGGRGETQYF.

The rearrangement links TRBV7-2 to TRBJ1-1; no reliable D call. This CDR3 comprises 15 residues. The ends were cut back, 5 bases at V and 0 bases at J, with 13 bases in the middle. Germline loops: CDR1 SGHTA, CDR2 FQGNSA. The CDR3: CASSLGGGMNTEAFF. CDR3 sequence (DNA): TGTGCCAGCAGCCTCGGTGGAGGGATGAACACTGAAGCTTTCTTT.

CDR3 residues: CSVRIATDTQYF. The CDR3 DNA follows: TGCAGCGTTCGTATCGCTACAGATACGCAGTATTTT. The chain combines TRBV29-1 with TRBJ2-3; D is unclear. Germline V gene data show CDR1 as SQVTM and CDR2 as ANQGSEA. The V end lost 5 bases, the J end lost 3 bases, and 9 bases lay between the germline ends. The CDR3 is 12 amino acids.

The table lists this clonotype with a few counts. The chain has TRBV25-1 and TRBJ2-5; no clear D gene. This CDR3 contains 14 residues. The V and J ends lost 3 bases and 5 bases respectively, with 13 bases between them. The germline CDR1 and CDR2 sequences are MGHDK and SYGVNS. CDR3 nucleotide sequence: TGTGCCAGCAGTGACAGTAGCAGATCTGAGACCCAGTACTTC. This gives the protein CASSDSSRSETQYF.

The chain uses TRBV12-3 or TRBV12-4 and TRBJ2-3; 15 bases match TRBD2. Losses at the gene ends were 5 bases for V and 5 bases for J; bases not matched to a gene: 5. CDR3 size: 16 residues. The DNA for the CDR3 is TGTGCCAGCAGTGGACTAGCGGGAGGGTGGGGAGATACGCAGTATTTT. It encodes CASSGLAGGWGDTQYF.

This clonotype was found a few times. This chain connects TRBV5-4 to TRBJ2-2; D assignment may be TRBD1 or TRBD2 (6 bases each). Per germline, CDR1 SGHNT and CDR2 YYREEE (reference sequence). The V end lost 4 bases, the J end lost 2 bases, and 15 bases lay between the germline ends. The CDR3 covers 16 residues. The chain's CDR3 is CASSLEPGANTGELFF. For the CDR3, the DNA is TGTGCCAGCAGCCTGGAACCGGGGGCAAACACCGGGGAGCTGTTTTTT.

This clonotype showed up just a few times. The chain employs TRBV29-1 and TRBJ2-7; 7 bases match TRBD2. Germline V gene data show CDR1 as SQVTM and CDR2 as ANQGSEA. V gave up 0 bases and J gave up 1 base; unmatched junction bases: 3. The CDR3 has 14 residues. In DNA, the CDR3 is TGCAGCGTTGAAGAGACAGCGGGGTCCTACGAGCAGTACTTC. Protein product: CSVEETAGSYEQYF.

This clonotype was seen more than once but under ten times. The gene calls are TRBV27 and TRBJ1-1; no reliable D call. With 5 bases removed from V and 1 base from J, the gap between germline ends came to 8 bases. Per the germline V gene, CDR1 is MNHEY and CDR2 is SMNVEV (reference sequence). The CDR3 has 13 residues. The CDR3 DNA is TGTGCCAGCAGTCCCCCCTCGAACACTGAAGCTTTCTTT. Translation gives CASSPPSNTEAFF.

The rearrangement uses TRBV12-3 or TRBV12-4 and TRBJ1-5; no reliable D call. This CDR3 spans 13 amino acids. V lost 6 bases and J 4 bases, leaving 10 bases between the germline ends. The CDR3 loop reads CASRRSVNQPQHF. For the CDR3, the DNA is TGTGCCAGCAGAAGGTCGGTTAATCAGCCCCAGCATTTT.

The chain has TRBV5-1 and TRBJ2-7; 7 nucleotides line up with TRBD2. The CDR3 contains 15 residues. Germline V lookup: CDR1 SGHRS, CDR2 YFSETQ. The V and J ends lost 4 bases and 6 bases, in that order; junction bases with no gene match: 13. CDR3 bases: TGCGCCAGCAGCCCCAGGGCGGGGGTTGCCGGCGAGCAGTACTTC. It translates to CASSPRAGVAGEQYF.

This clonotype was recorded a few times. The chain employs TRBV6-2 or TRBV6-3 and TRBJ2-7; weak D call: TRBD2 (5 bases). The CDR3 contains 12 residues. With 4 bases removed from V and 4 bases from J, the gap between germline ends came to 8 bases. Germline CDR1 and CDR2: MNHEY and SVGEGT. CDR3 loop: CASSSDLYEQYF. Here the CDR3 DNA reads TGTGCCAGCAGTTCGGACTTGTACGAGCAGTACTTC.

This clonotype was counted only a few times. The chain recombines TRBV7-2 with TRBJ2-3; 9 nucleotides agree with TRBD2. V gave up 3 bases and J gave up 0 bases; unmatched junction bases: 7. Germline values: CDR1 SGHTA, CDR2 FQGNSA. The CDR3 sequence is 17 residues long. This CDR3 reads CASSFRGRASSTDTQYF. CDR3 bases: TGTGCCAGCAGCTTTCGCGGGAGGGCTTCTAGCACAGATACGCAGTATTTT.

The rearrangement uses TRBV6-5 and TRBJ1-1; the D is unclear. Trimming took 0 bases from V and 1 from J, leaving 9 bases between them. The CDR3 extends over 15 amino acids. From germline, CDR1 is MNHEY and CDR2 SVGAGI. This chain's CDR3 is CASSYSPVQNTEAFF. The CDR3 DNA follows: TGTGCCAGCAGTTACTCCCCTGTCCAGAACACTGAAGCTTTCTTT.

This clonotype was counted at least ten times. CDR3 residues: CSASQGHTETQYF. The CDR3 DNA reads TGCAGTGCTAGTCAGGGCCATACGGAGACCCAGTACTTC. The rearrangement uses TRBV20-1 and TRBJ2-5, with D tentatively TRBD1 (5 bases). This CDR3 is 13 amino acids long. Trimming stripped 3 bases from V and 5 bases from J, with 13 bases between. CDR1 and CDR2 from the germline V gene are DFQATT and SNEGSKA (reference sequence).

This clonotype was counted only a few times. The rearrangement joins TRBV7-8 to TRBJ2-2, with D possibly matching TRBD2 (6 bases). The CDR3 runs to 15 residues. CDR1 SGHVS and CDR2 FQNEAQ come from the germline V gene. The germline V and J ends were trimmed by 2 bases and 1 base, with 8 bases remaining between them. The CDR3 loop reads CASSLWGLNTGELFF. CDR3 nucleotides: TGTGCCAGCAGCTTATGGGGACTGAACACCGGGGAGCTGTTTTTT.

This clonotype occurred many times. The chain couples TRBV7-2 to TRBJ1-4; D gene ambiguous. Trimming left V 3 bases short and J 8 bases short, with 13 bases between. The CDR3 runs 14 residues. Germline CDR1 and CDR2: SGHTA and FQGNSA. CDR3 sequence: CASSLGPGSEKLFF. CDR3 nucleotide sequence: TGTGCCAGCAGCTTGGGCCCGGGAAGCGAAAAACTGTTTTTT.

This clonotype was seen more than once but under ten times. The gene calls are TRBV20-1 and TRBJ2-3; 7 bases are shared with TRBD2. The CDR3 has 15 residues. CDR1 is DFQATT, CDR2 SNEGSKA, per germline (reference sequence). V shed 3 bases and J 0 bases; nucleotides not matched to a gene: 6. The CDR3 bases are TGCAGTGCTAGCCCTAGCGGTTCGAGCACAGATACGCAGTATTTT. Translated, it gives CSASPSGSSTDTQYF.

The chain recombines TRBV29-1 with TRBJ2-1; the match to TRBD2 covers 7 bases. With 4 bases clipped from V and 5 bases from J, the junction kept 5 bases outside the gene matches. The CDR3 spans 13 residues. The germline V gene encodes CDR1 SQVTM and CDR2 ANQGSEA. The CDR3 loop reads CSVGGGSDNEQFF. In DNA, the CDR3 is TGCAGCGTTGGGGGAGGGAGCGACAATGAGCAGTTCTTC.

The chain uses TRBV20-1 and TRBJ2-1; possible D gene TRBD1, 5 bases. Germline V gives CDR1 DFQATT, CDR2 SNEGSKA (reference sequence). This CDR3 has 13 amino acids. V was clipped by 5 bases and J by 6 bases, with 14 bases between them. The CDR3 DNA is TGCAGTGCTCGTTACGGACAAAGCAATGAGCAGTTCTTC. It translates to CSARYGQSNEQFF.

Many counts were recorded for this clonotype. In nucleotides, the CDR3 is TGTGCCAGCAGTTTGGACAACAACTATGGCTACACCTTC. It specifies CASSLDNNYGYTF. The chain uses TRBV7-8 and TRBJ1-2; a weak D match, TRBD1 (5 bases). V was cut by 6 bases and J by 2 bases, with 10 bases left in between. The CDR3 extends over 13 amino acids. CDR1 is SGHVS, CDR2 FQNEAQ, per germline.

This clonotype has just a few counts. J is TRBJ2-5 and V is TRBV7-9; tentative D call: TRBD1 (6 bases). The CDR3 is made up of 13 amino acids. V lost 7 bases, J lost 1 base, and 10 bases lay in between. Germline lookup yields CDR1 SEHNR and CDR2 FQNEAQ (reference sequence). Here the CDR3 reads CASTTDSQETQYF. CDR3 in DNA: TGTGCCAGCACCACGGACAGCCAAGAGACCCAGTACTTC.

This clonotype was detected a few times. The rearrangement joins TRBV5-1 to TRBJ2-5, with 10 bases matching TRBD2. The J segment lost 3 bases and the V segment lost 5 bases, leaving 10 bases of the junction unmatched. The CDR3 length is 16 residues. Germline V lookup: CDR1 SGHRS, CDR2 YFSETQ. As DNA, the CDR3 is TGCGCCAGCAGTCGTAGCGGGACTAGCGTTGAAGAGACCCAGTACTTC. This codes for CASSRSGTSVEETQYF.

The rearrangement uses TRBV7-2 and TRBJ2-3; D possibly corresponds to TRBD2 (6 bases). With 3 bases removed from V and 6 bases from J, the gap between germline ends came to 16 bases. The CDR3 sequence is 15 residues long. CDR1 and CDR2 (germline): SGHTA, FQGNSA. The CDR3 sequence is CASSFGSSAQDTQYF. For the CDR3, the DNA is TGTGCCAGCAGCTTCGGATCTAGCGCACAGGATACGCAGTATTTT.